The rows below give T cell receptor beta chains drawn from one sample of a study of Tregs in tolerant kidney transplant recipients. The table came from immunoSEQ multiplex PCR; TCRdb's copy has only in-frame clones and leaves some out. The sample shows 65,000 to 85,000 clones, roughly 90% of them seen only once. The material was CD4+ T cells from blood (PBMCs), obtained 24 months after the transplant. These receptor sequences come from a human patient who received a combined kidney and bone marrow transplant. Some T cells could come from the graft donor. Both conserved end residues are part of each CDR3. The D gene is left open where the match is weak. Clone size is given for some rows only: seen once, a few or many times, or a class if the clone is expanded.

TRBD1	-	TRBV9	TRBJ2-5	CASSVETGGGETQYF	TGTGCCAGCAGCGTAGAGACAGGGGGCGGGGAGACCCAGTACTTC
-	-	TRBV7-2	TRBJ2-3	CASSLELRISTDTQYF	TGTGCCAGCAGCTTAGAGTTGCGGATAAGCACAGATACGCAGTATTTT
TRBD1	-	TRBV5-4	TRBJ2-7	CASSLGLDREYEQYF	TGTGCCAGCAGCTTGGGACTGGACAGGGAATACGAGCAGTACTTC
-	-	TRBV5-4	TRBJ2-7	CASSSQGKGEQYF	TGTGCCAGCAGTTCTCAGGGTAAGGGCGAGCAGTACTTC
TRBD2	-	TRBV4-1	TRBJ2-3	CASSQPLAGGLDTQYF	TGCGCCAGCAGCCAGCCACTAGCGGGAGGGCTGGATACGCAGTATTTT
-	few	TRBV30	TRBJ1-4	CAWSAFPRDKHEKLFF	TGTGCCTGGAGTGCTTTTCCCCGGGACAAACATGAAAAACTGTTTTTT
-	-	TRBV7-9	TRBJ2-3	CASTPRDWFGTDTQYF	TGTGCCAGCACCCCCCGGGACTGGTTCGGCACAGATACGCAGTATTTT
-	few	TRBV30	TRBJ2-6	CAWSARTGANVLTF	TGTGCCTGGAGTGCGAGGACTGGGGCCAACGTCCTGACTTTC
TRBD1	-	TRBV10-3	TRBJ1-1	CAITKSAGQGHTEAFF	TGTGCCATCACCAAATCTGCGGGACAGGGCCACACTGAAGCTTTCTTT
TRBD2	-	TRBV4-2	TRBJ2-5	CASSPGTSGGEETQYF	TGTGCCAGCAGCCCGGGAACTAGCGGGGGAGAAGAGACCCAGTACTTC
-	-	TRBV7-9	TRBJ1-4	CASSLATANEKLFF	TGTGCCAGCAGCTTAGCGACAGCTAATGAAAAACTGTTTTTT
-	-	TRBV7-8	TRBJ2-4	CASTSSLWQGTDIQYF	TGTGCCAGCACCAGCAGCTTATGGCAGGGGACGGACATTCAGTACTTC
TRBD2	-	TRBV5-4	TRBJ2-1	CASRGLAGRNEQFF	TGTGCCAGCAGAGGACTAGCGGGACGGAATGAGCAGTTCTTC
-	-	TRBV7-2	TRBJ2-7	CASSPQYYEQYF	TGTGCCAGCAGCCCACAGTACTACGAGCAGTACTTC
TRBD2	-	TRBV6-1	TRBJ2-3	CASSGGSGNYDTQYF	TGTGCCAGCAGTGGTGGTAGCGGGAATTATGATACGCAGTATTTT
-	-	TRBV30	TRBJ1-1	CAWSSSRFPRQAEAFF	TGTGCCTGGAGTTCCTCACGATTCCCCCGACAGGCTGAAGCTTTCTTT
-	-	TRBV5-5	TRBJ1-1	CASTPLGGGGTEAFF	TGTGCCAGCACCCCCTTGGGCGGGGGAGGGACTGAAGCTTTCTTT
TRBD1	-	TRBV10-3	TRBJ1-5	CATGPGTGKNQPQHF	TGTGCCACCGGGCCCGGGACAGGCAAAAATCAGCCCCAGCATTTT
-	-	TRBV4-1	TRBJ1-6	CASSQLQASPLHF	TGCGCCAGCAGCCAATTACAGGCTTCACCCCTCCACTTT
TRBD2	-	TRBV4-3	TRBJ2-3	CASSQLRTSGRGDTQYF	TGCGCCAGCAGCCAGCTTAGGACTAGCGGGAGGGGAGATACGCAGTATTTT